The next 23 T cell receptor beta chains were all read from a single sample in a study of blood T cell repertoires in COVID-19. Produced via immunoSEQ multiplex PCR; TCRdb's table is partial and in-frame only. The sample has over 350,000 clones, 70% to 90% seen once. Material for sequencing was PBMCs or T cells enriched from blood (not recorded which). Source of these receptors: a young woman with acute COVID-19.

The rearrangement joins TRBV7-3 to TRBJ1-1, with 8 bases that match TRBD1. The V segment lost 2 bases and the J segment 5 bases; nucleotides outside the gene matches: 4. Germline lookup yields CDR1 SGHTA and CDR2 FQGTGA. The CDR3 runs to 14 residues. The CDR3 DNA follows: TGTGCCAGCAGCTTAGACAGGGGAGGTACTGAAGCTTTCTTT. Protein sequence: CASSLDRGGTEAFF.

The rearrangement joins TRBV12-3 or TRBV12-4 to TRBJ2-1; no definite D call. V lost 5 bases and J lost 9, with 8 bases in between. The CDR3 contains 11 residues. DNA for the CDR3: TGTGCCAGCAGTATCTACGGTGAGCAGTTCTTC. This translates into CASSIYGEQFF.

J is TRBJ1-1 and V is TRBV2; D is undetermined. This CDR3 region has 15 residues. V lost 0 bases and J 4 bases, leaving 12 bases between the germline ends. Germline V gives CDR1 SNHLY, CDR2 FYNNEI. The CDR3 is CASSEAPRVVTEAFF. CDR3 in DNA: TGTGCCAGCAGTGAAGCGCCGAGGGTGGTCACTGAAGCTTTCTTT.

This chain connects TRBV10-3 to TRBJ2-2; 9 bases match TRBD1. CDR1 is ENHRY and CDR2 is SYGVKD in the germline V gene. This CDR3 has 16 amino acids. V dropped 7 bases and J dropped 3; count of bases not matched to a gene: 9. The CDR3 is CAITDSGTGHTGELFF. In DNA, the CDR3 is TGTGCCATCACCGACTCCGGGACAGGGCACACCGGGGAGCTGTTTTTT.

In regard to this clone: At one boundary the junction diverges from the germline segment, which might be a read error. The chain couples TRBV6-4 to TRBJ2-7, with 10 nucleotides matching TRBD2. The CDR3 covers 20 residues. Looked up from germline, CDR1 is MRHNA and CDR2 is SNTAGT. This CDR3 is CASSDCPITSGNPKTYEQYF. The CDR3 DNA reads as TGTGCCAGCAGTGACTGCCCCATTACTAGCGGGAACCCGAAGACTTACGAGCAGTATTTC.

The chain carries TRBV19 and TRBJ2-2; TRBD2 is a possible D gene (5 bases). The CDR3 loop spans 17 amino acids. The ends were cut back, 0 bases at V and 4 bases at J, with 15 bases in the middle. CDR1 LNHDA and CDR2 SQIVND come from the germline V gene (reference sequence). For the CDR3, the DNA is TGTGCCAGTAGTATAGATCTTGGACTTAGGAGCACCGGGGAGCTGTTTTTT. It yields the protein CASSIDLGLRSTGELFF. Based on the CDR3 plus reference TRBV19 and TRBJ2-2, the full variable domain is DGGITQSPKYLFRKEGQNVTLSCEQNLNHDAMYWYRQDPGQGLRLIYYSQIVNDFQKGDIAEGYSVSREKKESFPLTVTSAQKNPTAFYLCASSIDLGLRSTGELFFGEGSRLTVL.

A few counts support this clone. The rearrangement uses TRBV20-1 and TRBJ2-2, with D hard to call. With 3 bases removed from V and 1 base from J, the gap between germline ends came to 6 bases. The CDR3 extends over 13 amino acids. The germline CDR1 and CDR2 sequences are DFQATT and SNEGSKA (reference sequence). CDR3 coding DNA: TGCAGTGCTAGTCCAGGGAACACCGGGGAGCTGTTTTTT. Translating gives CSASPGNTGELFF.

The chain is built from TRBV4-3 and TRBJ2-2; TRBD1 is a possible D gene (6 bases). Trimming removed 0 bases at V and 1 base at J, with 9 bases between. The germline V gene has CDR1 LGHNA and CDR2 YSLEER. This CDR3 has 16 amino acids. The CDR3 bases are TGCGCCAGCAGCCAAGAGGTACAGGGGAACACCGGGGAGCTGTTTTTT. Translating gives CASSQEVQGNTGELFF.

The J gene is TRBJ2-5, the V gene TRBV7-9; 11 positions match TRBD1. CDR3 size: 16 residues. In germline, CDR1 is SEHNR, CDR2 FQNEAQ (reference sequence). The ends lost 5 bases at V and 5 bases at J; junction bases unmatched: 10. The CDR3 DNA reads TGTGCCAGCAGCACGGGACAGGGGGGTAACATGGAGACCCAGTACTTC. Translation: CASSTGQGGNMETQYF.

The chain employs TRBV20-1 and TRBJ1-5, with TRBD1 matching over 7 bases. V was clipped by 3 bases and J by 0 bases; unmatched bases: 2. The CDR3 sequence is 14 residues long. Germline V gene sequence: CDR1 DFQATT, CDR2 SNEGSKA (reference sequence). This chain's CDR3 is CSASTGASNQPQHF. The CDR3 DNA reads as TGCAGTGCTAGTACAGGGGCTAGCAATCAGCCCCAGCATTTT.

The chain has TRBV10-3 and TRBJ1-4, with D hard to call. In germline, CDR1 is ENHRY, CDR2 SYGVKD. V was cut by 4 bases and J by 8 bases, with 11 bases left in between. This CDR3 is built from 13 residues. CDR3 coding DNA: TGTGCCATCAGTGGCCGGGAGAGGGAAAAACTGTTTTTT. Protein: CAISGREREKLFF.

V and J are TRBV4-3 and TRBJ1-5; D is ambiguous. Germline V lookup: CDR1 LGHNA, CDR2 YSLEER. This CDR3 comprises 13 residues. The V and J ends lost 4 bases and 4 bases respectively, with 8 bases between them. CDR3 nucleotide sequence: TGCGCCAGCAGCCGAGTATGGAATCAGCCCCAGCATTTT. The encoded protein is CASSRVWNQPQHF.

The chain uses TRBV6-5 and TRBJ2-2; maybe TRBD2 (5 bases). This CDR3 comprises 14 residues. In germline, CDR1 is MNHEY, CDR2 SVGAGI. Trimming stripped 8 bases from V and 1 base from J, with 11 bases between. CDR3 amino acids: CASEGLKNTGELFF. The CDR3 bases are TGTGCCAGCGAAGGACTGAAGAACACCGGGGAGCTGTTTTTT.

A remark on this clone: The same CDR3 arises from other DNA sequences in this sample as well. The rearrangement joins TRBV12-3 or TRBV12-4 to TRBJ1-5, with 7 positions matching TRBD1. The CDR3 consists of 13 residues. With 6 bases clipped from V and 4 bases from J, the junction kept 3 bases outside the gene matches. CDR3 in DNA: TGTGCCAGCAGCCTGGGACAGAATCAGCCCCAGCATTTT. Its translation: CASSLGQNQPQHF.

CDR3 region: CASAKQGAGETQYF. In nucleotides, the CDR3 is TGTGCCAGCGCGAAGCAGGGGGCCGGAGAGACCCAGTACTTC. The rearrangement links TRBV27 to TRBJ2-5, with 8 bases lining up with TRBD1. This CDR3 spans 14 amino acids. The ends lost 8 bases at V and 4 bases at J; junction bases unmatched: 9. Germline CDR1 and CDR2: MNHEY and SMNVEV (reference sequence).

V and J are TRBV19 and TRBJ1-5; possible D gene TRBD1, 6 bases. Germline CDR1 LNHDA, CDR2 SQIVND (reference sequence). The ends were cut back, 3 bases at V and 5 bases at J, with 11 bases in the middle. This CDR3 comprises 14 residues. As DNA, the CDR3 is TGTGCCAGTAGTATTGGGGCAGGGGATCAGCCCCAGCATTTT. It codes for CASSIGAGDQPQHF.

This chain joins TRBV4-1 and TRBJ2-4, with D possibly being TRBD2 (6 bases). This CDR3 contains 14 residues. The V gene's germline CDR1 is MGHRA and CDR2 YSYEKL. V gave up 0 bases and J gave up 8 bases, with 11 bases separating them. The CDR3 loop reads CASSQDIGRDIQYF. DNA of the CDR3: TGCGCCAGCAGCCAAGATATCGGGAGAGACATTCAGTACTTC.

The V gene is TRBV7-2, the J gene TRBJ2-7, with TRBD2 identical over 11 bases. The CDR3 contains 15 residues. The V gene's germline CDR1 is SGHTA and CDR2 FQGNSA. Trimming at V came to 5 bases and at J to 7 bases, leaving 10 bases not matched to a gene. As DNA, the CDR3 is TGTGCCAGCAGCCTCGATACTAGCGGGAGCAGGGAGCAGTACTTC. As protein: CASSLDTSGSREQYF.

The chain links TRBV6-5 to TRBJ1-3; D is unclear. Germline V gives CDR1 MNHEY, CDR2 SVGAGI. The CDR3 spans 15 residues. V was shortened by 0 bases and J by 0 bases, with 6 bases between the two germline ends. CDR3 protein: CASSYSRSSGNTIYF. The CDR3 DNA is TGTGCCAGCAGTTACTCGCGAAGCTCTGGAAACACCATATATTTT.

The chain combines TRBV5-1 with TRBJ2-3; a possible D gene is TRBD1 (5 bases). Trimming removed 4 bases from V and 2 bases from J, with 23 bases in between. Germline loops: CDR1 SGHRS, CDR2 YFSETQ. This CDR3 contains 18 residues. The CDR3 region has the DNA TGCGCCAGCAGCGGATACGACACAGGTCCACCAGACACAGATACGCAGTATTTT. It encodes CASSGYDTGPPDTDTQYF.

This clone came up once. The chain recombines TRBV3-1 (or the pseudogene TRBV3-2) with TRBJ2-1; 9 bases fit TRBD1. The junction had 8 bases not matched to a gene; V was cut back by 4 bases and J by 7 bases. CDR1 is LGHDT and CDR2 is YNNKEL in the germline V gene (reference sequence). The CDR3 loop spans 15 amino acids. The CDR3 is CASSLNRGHENEQFF. For the CDR3, the DNA is TGTGCCAGCAGCCTAAACAGGGGGCATGAGAATGAGCAGTTCTTC.

The gene calls are TRBV10-1 and TRBJ1-2, with 11 positions matching TRBD1. J gave up 8 bases and V 3 bases, and 8 bases lay outside the gene matches. From germline, CDR1 is WNHNN and CDR2 SYGVQD (reference sequence). The CDR3 spans 15 residues. In DNA, the CDR3 is TGCGCCAGCAGTGAAAACCGGGACAGGGGGTCCGGCTACACCTTC. The encoded protein is CASSENRDRGSGYTF.

J is TRBJ1-2 and V is TRBV19; D is perhaps TRBD1 (5 bases). CDR1 and CDR2 from the germline V gene are LNHDA and SQIVND (reference sequence). The V end was cut by 3 bases, the J end by 6 bases, with 11 bases between. This CDR3 comprises 13 residues. Here the CDR3 DNA reads TGTGCCAGTAGTATGTTCGGGGGGGATGGCTACACCTTC. It is translated as CASSMFGGDGYTF.